Shown below are 31 T cell receptor beta chains from a single sample sequenced in a study of human T cells and chemical hapten exposure (dated by TCRdb to the early 2020s). Sample time point, as interpreted from the label and publication: patch test 1, 2 weeks after DPC sensitization. Interpreted using the paper, the treatment or condition label stands for: therapeutic diphenylcyclopropenone sensitization with weekly scalp DPC. Library creation used RACE. This sample was sequenced with a NextSeq 500. TCRdb reprocessed the public reads (quality trimming at Q25 with fastp, clone calling with MiXCR) and kept in-frame beta chains. Identical CDR3 protein sequences are pooled into one entry, listed with their most common genes and DNA. The sample table shows roughly 45,000 distinct CDR3 sequences, and less than 10% are seen once. Clones ranked in the top ten supply 4% to 5.5% of the sample. The material was whole blood, obtained in connection with sensitization to the hapten diphenylcyclopropenone (DPC). All receptors derive from a woman in her forties or fifties with alopecia areata. Some clones in this sample may be carry-over from other donors' samples.

This clonotype was counted many times. The chain is built from TRBV5-5 and TRBJ1-1; TRBD1 matches 9 bases. Germline values: CDR1 SGHKS, CDR2 YYEKEE (reference sequence). This CDR3 spans 17 amino acids. J gave up 1 base and V 4 bases, and 11 bases lay outside the gene matches. In DNA, the CDR3 is TGTGCCAGCAGCAGGAGCGCCGGGACAGGGACGAACACTGAAGCTTTCTTT. Its translation: CASSRSAGTGTNTEAFF.

The chain uses TRBV28 and TRBJ1-5, with 8 bases lining up with TRBD1. After removal of 5 bases from V and 6 bases from J, the junction contained 6 bases not matched to a gene. The CDR3 runs 14 residues. Germline V lookup: CDR1 MDHEN, CDR2 SYDVKM. Written as DNA, the CDR3 is TGTGCCAGCAGTCCGGACAGGGTGAGTCAGCCCCAGCATTTT. Amino acid sequence: CASSPDRVSQPQHF.

This clonotype was seen repeatedly, ten times or more. The V and J genes are TRBV7-9 and TRBJ2-1; the D gene is possibly TRBD1 (6 bases). V shed 1 base and J shed 2 bases, with 6 bases lying between them. From germline, CDR1 is SEHNR and CDR2 FQNEAQ (reference sequence). This CDR3 spans 14 amino acids. CDR3 protein: CASSLEGAYNEQFF. CDR3 bases: TGTGCCAGCAGCTTAGAGGGGGCCTACAATGAGCAGTTCTTC.

This clonotype was seen repeatedly, ten times or more. The rearrangement joins TRBV6-4 to TRBJ2-2; D ambiguous. The CDR3 extends over 12 amino acids. Between the trimmed V and J ends, which lost 4 bases and 7 bases, there was a span of 7 bases. The germline gives CDR1 MRHNA, CDR2 SNTAGT. The CDR3 nucleotides are TGTGCCAGCAGTGCAAAGTACGGGGAGCTGTTTTTT. It translates to CASSAKYGELFF.

This clonotype was counted between two and nine times. This chain joins TRBV15 and TRBJ2-1; 9 bases are shared with TRBD1. Germline trimming cut 11 bases from V and 3 bases from J; bases unmatched to any gene: 5. Germline V gene lookup returns CDR1 LNHNV and CDR2 YYDKDF (reference sequence). The CDR3 is made up of 13 amino acids. CDR3 coding DNA: TGTGCCCCGCGACAGGGGGACTACAATGAGCAGTTCTTC. Its translation is CAPRQGDYNEQFF.

This clonotype was observed many times. The rearrangement uses TRBV7-2 and TRBJ2-3; TRBD1 agrees at 7 bases. CDR3 length: 15 amino acids. J gave up 2 bases and V 5 bases, and 7 bases lay outside the gene matches. Germline values: CDR1 SGHTA, CDR2 FQGNSA. CDR3 DNA sequence: TGTGCCAGCAGCCTAACAGGGGTCGCCACAGATACGCAGTATTTT. Protein product: CASSLTGVATDTQYF.

This chain joins TRBV7-2 and TRBJ2-3; a possible D gene is TRBD2 (6 bases). The V gene's germline CDR1 is SGHTA and CDR2 FQGNSA. This CDR3 spans 15 amino acids. Trimming pared 2 bases from V and 2 bases from J, leaving 11 bases between. The chain's CDR3 is CASSLISGNTDTQYF. The CDR3 nucleotides are TGTGCCAGCAGCTTAATTAGCGGAAACACAGATACGCAGTATTTT.

This clonotype was seen only a few times. Its ends do not fully match the called genes, so a read error is possible. The chain has TRBV29-1 and TRBJ2-4; no clear D gene. The CDR3 has 12 amino acids. Germline CDR1 is SQVTM and CDR2 is ANQGSEA. This chain's CDR3 is CSVKESANIQYF. DNA of the CDR3: TGCAGCGTTAAAGAGTCAGCAAACATTCAGTACTTC.

As for this clonotype: A much larger clone differs from this one at a single base, so this may be a read error. The rearrangement links TRBV20-1 to TRBJ2-3; 7 bases are a match to TRBD2. V shed 3 bases and J 10 bases; nucleotides not matched to a gene: 16. CDR3 size: 15 residues. The germline gives CDR1 DFQATT, CDR2 SNEGSKA (reference sequence). The CDR3 bases are TGCAGTGCTAGGGAGTGGGAGGGGAACTCTTATCCGCAGTATTTT. Translated: CSAREWEGNSYPQYF.

On this clonotype: A read error may be the cause here, since a much bigger clone is one base away. The chain joins TRBV6-5 to TRBJ2-1; D is undetermined. Germline V gene sequence: CDR1 MNHEY, CDR2 SVGAGI. The germline V and J ends were trimmed by 6 bases and 5 bases, with 11 bases remaining between them. This CDR3 contains 13 residues. The CDR3 loop reads CASSRTRHNEQFF. The CDR3, as DNA: TGTGCCAGCAGCCGGACCCGCCACAATGAGCAGTTCTTC.

This rearrangement joins TRBV5-1 to TRBJ2-3, with D unresolved. Trimming took 0 bases from V and 2 from J, leaving 4 bases between them. The germline V gene encodes CDR1 SGHRS and CDR2 YFSETQ. The CDR3 contains 13 residues. The CDR3 sequence: CASSLGYTDTQYF. CDR3 DNA sequence: TGCGCCAGCAGCTTGGGATACACAGATACGCAGTATTTT. Full variable domain (outside the CDR3, taken from reference TRBV5-1 and TRBJ2-3): KAGVTQTPRYLIKTRGQQVTLSCSPISGHRSVSWYQQTPGQGLQFLFEYFSETQRNKGNFPGRFSGRQFSNSRSEMNVSTLELGDSALYLCASSLGYTDTQYFGPGTRLTVL.

This clonotype was picked up a small number of times. The V gene is TRBV19, the J gene TRBJ2-6, with D possibly TRBD1 on 6 matching bases. In germline, CDR1 is LNHDA, CDR2 SQIVND (reference sequence). The V and J ends lost 7 bases and 0 bases respectively, with 25 bases between them. This CDR3 comprises 20 residues. The CDR3 region is CASTTLRGNLLRSGANVLTF. CDR3 coding DNA: TGTGCCAGTACCACACTGAGGGGGAATTTACTACGCTCTGGGGCCAACGTCCTGACTTTC.

This chain uses TRBV3-1 with TRBJ2-1; 12 positions match TRBD2. CDR3 size: 17 residues. Looked up from germline, CDR1 is LGHDT and CDR2 is YNNKEL (reference sequence). Trimming cost V 0 bases and J 7 bases; bases outside gene matches: 7. In nucleotides, the CDR3 is TGTGCCAGCAGCCAAGATAGACTAGCGGGAGTGGAAAATGAGCAGTTCTTC. Translating it yields CASSQDRLAGVENEQFF.

The V gene is TRBV28, the J gene TRBJ2-7, with no clear D. Germline values: CDR1 MDHEN, CDR2 SYDVKM. V was trimmed by 3 bases and J by 2 bases, leaving 5 bases between them. This CDR3 contains 12 residues. The CDR3 nucleotides read TGTGCCAGCAGTTTCTCCCCCTACGAGCAGTACTTC. As protein: CASSFSPYEQYF.

This clonotype was found many times. The CDR3 coding sequence is TGCAGCGCTGGTGGAGGACAGGGTTTCAACGAGCAGTACTTC. This codes for CSAGGGQGFNEQYF. This chain uses TRBV29-1 with TRBJ2-7; 8 positions match TRBD1. Trimming took 7 bases from V and 5 from J; bases not matched to a gene: 13. The germline V gene encodes CDR1 SQVTM and CDR2 ANQGSEA. The CDR3 covers 14 residues.

V is TRBV28 and J is TRBJ1-3, with D hard to call. Germline V gives CDR1 MDHEN, CDR2 SYDVKM. The CDR3 runs 14 residues. CDR3 bases: TGTGCAACGGTCGTTTCTCTTGGAGGAAACACCATATATTTT. This sequence encodes CATVVSLGGNTIYF.

This chain links TRBV21-1 with TRBJ2-7; the table's D call TRBD2 went unverified against the DNA. TRBV21-1 is an annotated pseudogene. CDR3 length equals 16 residues. Here the CDR3 reads CASSIRTSGGSYEQYF. CDR3 sequence (DNA): TGTGCCAGCAGCATACGGACTAGCGGGGGTTCCTACGAGCAGTACTTC.

This clonotype was detected ten times or more. This rearrangement joins TRBV6-1 to TRBJ2-1, with TRBD2 identical over 7 bases. V lost 2 bases to trimming and J lost 16 bases; unmatched junction nucleotides: 5. The V gene's germline CDR1 is MNHNS and CDR2 SASEGT. The CDR3 runs 11 residues. The CDR3 loop reads CASSELQRGFF. The CDR3 nucleotides are TGTGCCAGCAGTGAACTTCAGCGGGGTTTCTTC.

This clonotype was detected once. This may arise from a read error, as a much more abundant clone is one base away. V gene TRBV28 combines with J gene TRBJ1-5; 8 bases map to TRBD1. The trim removed 11 bases at V and 6 bases at J, leaving 12 bases unmatched. The CDR3 runs to 14 residues. Germline values: CDR1 MDHEN, CDR2 SYDVKM. The CDR3 sequence is CAGGTQGASQPQHF. As DNA, the CDR3 is TGTGCCGGCGGAACTCAGGGGGCGTCTCAGCCCCAGCATTTT.

At least ten counts were recorded for this clonotype. The chain is built from TRBV18 and TRBJ2-5, with D tentatively TRBD1 (6 bases). This CDR3 contains 16 residues. Germline loops: CDR1 KGHSH, CDR2 LQKENI. Trimming left V 0 bases short and J 3 bases short, with 14 bases between. The CDR3 here is CASSPPFSWTEETQYF. The CDR3 region has the DNA TGTGCCAGCTCACCACCCTTTTCCTGGACAGAAGAGACCCAGTACTTC.

J is TRBJ2-1 and V is TRBV29-1; D ambiguous. The V gene's germline CDR1 is SQVTM and CDR2 ANQGSEA. The CDR3 has 12 amino acids. The V end was cut by 6 bases, the J end by 8 bases, with 14 bases between. Here the CDR3 DNA reads TGCAGCGTGCACCCTTACGTGCATGAGCAGTTCTTC. Protein sequence: CSVHPYVHEQFF.

Notes on this clonotype: A read error may be the cause here, since a much bigger clone is one base away. The chain has TRBV10-2 and TRBJ2-7; D is uncertain. This CDR3 is built from 13 residues. Per germline, CDR1 WSHSY and CDR2 SAAADI. Trimming shortened V by 8 bases and J by 4 bases, and 15 bases separated the two germline ends. As DNA, the CDR3 is TGCGCCAGCTCGGGCATCGCTCAGTACGAGCAGTACTTC. It codes for CASSGIAQYEQYF.

The chain is built from TRBV30 and TRBJ2-4; possibly TRBD1 or TRBD2 for D (5 bases each). Germline V lookup: CDR1 GTSNPN, CDR2 SVGIG (reference sequence). The CDR3 is made up of 16 amino acids. V was clipped by 1 base and J by 1 base, with 14 bases between them. CDR3 nucleotides: TGTGCCTGGAGTGATCCGGGACGTTGGGCCAAAAACATTCAGTACTTC. Translation gives CAWSDPGRWAKNIQYF.

The table lists this clonotype with many counts. The chain carries TRBV9 and TRBJ2-7; tentative D call: TRBD2 (5 bases). Germline V lookup: CDR1 SGDLS, CDR2 YYNGEE. CDR3 length: 13 residues. Trimming stripped 0 bases from V and 4 bases from J, with 8 bases between. The CDR3 sequence is CASSVAGRYEQYF. The DNA of the CDR3 is TGTGCCAGCAGCGTAGCGGGGAGATACGAGCAGTACTTC.

V is TRBV7-2 and J is TRBJ1-5; no definite D call. Trimming shortened V by 4 bases and J by 4 bases, and 5 bases separated the two germline ends. This CDR3 contains 12 residues. Per germline, CDR1 SGHTA and CDR2 FQGNSA. Here the CDR3 reads CASSSVNQPQHF. CDR3 sequence (DNA): TGTGCCAGCAGCTCGGTTAATCAGCCCCAGCATTTT. The complete variable domain, with remaining parts taken from reference TRBV7-2 and TRBJ1-5, reads GAGVSQSPSNKVTEKGKDVELRCDPISGHTALYWYRQSLGQGLEFLIYFQGNSAPDKSGLPSDRFSAERTGGSVSTLTIQRTQQEDSAVYLCASSSVNQPQHFGDGTRLSIL.

The sample holds many counts of this clonotype. The chain is built from TRBV19 and TRBJ1-5; no definite D call. The CDR3 is made up of 18 amino acids. The germline CDR1 and CDR2 sequences are LNHDA and SQIVND (reference sequence). V lost 7 bases and J lost 0, with 22 bases in between. The CDR3 here is CASTNYPATTYSNQPQHF. DNA for the CDR3: TGTGCCAGTACCAACTACCCCGCGACAACCTATAGCAATCAGCCCCAGCATTTT. Looking up the rest from reference TRBV19 and TRBJ1-5 gives the full variable domain: DGGITQSPKYLFRKEGQNVTLSCEQNLNHDAMYWYRQDPGQGLRLIYYSQIVNDFQKGDIAEGYSVSREKKESFPLTVTSAQKNPTAFYLCASTNYPATTYSNQPQHFGDGTRLSIL.

This clonotype was recorded many times. The chain recombines TRBV29-1 with TRBJ2-1; 10 bases agree with TRBD2. CDR3 size: 16 residues. Germline trimming cut 4 bases from V and 4 bases from J; bases unmatched to any gene: 10. CDR1 is SQVTM, CDR2 ANQGSEA, per germline. The CDR3 nucleotides read TGCAGCGTTGGGAAAAGGACTAGCGGTTCTTACAATGAGCAGTTCTTC. It yields the protein CSVGKRTSGSYNEQFF.

The chain carries TRBV2 and TRBJ2-1, with D unresolved. The CDR3 extends over 10 amino acids. Trimming left V 6 bases short and J 8 bases short, with 5 bases between. From germline, CDR1 is SNHLY and CDR2 FYNNEI. The CDR3 DNA reads TGTGCCAGCAGGATTTATGAGCAGTTCTTC. It yields the protein CASRIYEQFF.

The V call is TRBV18, the J call TRBJ1-1, with D perhaps TRBD1 (6 bases). CDR3 size: 12 residues. The germline V and J ends were trimmed by 8 bases and 3 bases, with 10 bases remaining between them. Germline values: CDR1 KGHSH, CDR2 LQKENI. CDR3 amino acids: CASLGGDTEAFF. DNA for the CDR3: TGTGCCAGCCTCGGGGGCGACACTGAAGCTTTCTTT. The whole variable domain, remainder taken from reference TRBV18 and TRBJ1-1, is NAGVMQNPRHLVRRRGQEARLRCSPMKGHSHVYWYRQLPEEGLKFMVYLQKENIIDESGMPKERFSAEFPKEGPSILRIQQVVRGDSAAYFCASLGGDTEAFFGQGTRLTVV.

This clonotype was counted at least ten times. The chain combines TRBV7-8 with TRBJ1-3, with D unresolved. The germline V and J ends were trimmed by 1 base and 2 bases, with 9 bases remaining between them. Germline V gene lookup returns CDR1 SGHVS and CDR2 FQNEAQ. The CDR3 is made up of 15 amino acids. The DNA of the CDR3 is TGTGCCAGCAGCTTAGTTTCCGCGGCTGGAAACACCATATATTTT. Translation: CASSLVSAAGNTIYF.

In this sample, this clonotype turned up many times. J is TRBJ2-2 and V is TRBV6-1; D unresolved. Looked up from germline, CDR1 is MNHNS and CDR2 is SASEGT. V was shortened by 4 bases and J by 5 bases, with 14 bases between the two germline ends. The CDR3 covers 15 residues. CDR3 sequence reads: CASSVTGSGTGELFF. The CDR3 bases are TGTGCCAGCAGTGTAACGGGTTCGGGTACCGGGGAGCTGTTTTTT.